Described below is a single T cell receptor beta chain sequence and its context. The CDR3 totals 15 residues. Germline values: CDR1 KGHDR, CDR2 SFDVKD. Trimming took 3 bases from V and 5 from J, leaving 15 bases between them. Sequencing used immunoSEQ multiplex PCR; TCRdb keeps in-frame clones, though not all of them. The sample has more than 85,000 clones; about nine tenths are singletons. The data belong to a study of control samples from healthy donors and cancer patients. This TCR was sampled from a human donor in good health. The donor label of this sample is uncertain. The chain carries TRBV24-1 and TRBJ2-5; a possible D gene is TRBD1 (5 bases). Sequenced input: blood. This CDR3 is CATSDPRQGGETQYF. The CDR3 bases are TGTGCCACCAGTGATCCCCGTCAGGGTGGGGAGACCCAGTACTTC.